This TCR beta chain emerged from a study of identical twins. Healthy Caucasians, and only they, were the donors. This clonotype was found a few times. Its matching antigen is unknown. Study-level points and caveats: Insertions were reduced in abundant cord blood beta clonotypes but not in memory repertoires. Possibly, invariant MAIT and iNKT cells partly confounded zero-insertion analyses. Out-of-frame alpha sequences shared between twins exhibited an excess of low generation probability.

A single record per CDR3 protein comes from TCRdb applying MiXCR to the 5' RACE reads. Of 1.5 million to 2 million distinct CDR3 sequences in the sample, around 33% are singletons; the top ten hold approximately 0.25%. Sequenced input: cord blood. The receptor comes from a newborn girl in good health.

CDR3 protein: CSAGPGRGEKLFF. The CDR3 DNA reads TGCAGCGCTGGACCGGGGCGCGGTGAAAAACTGTTTTTT. The chain employs TRBV29-1 and TRBJ1-4; D is perhaps TRBD1 (5 bases). There are 13 residues in the CDR3. In germline, CDR1 is SQVTM, CDR2 ANQGSEA. V lost 7 bases and J lost 7, with 16 bases in between.